This T cell receptor (beta chain) was documented in a study of PD-1 and CTLA-4 blockade in melanoma (dated by TCRdb to about 2021). Concerning the study at large: The study compared how PD-1 blockade and CTLA-4 blockade affected the melanoma-reactive CD8 T cell response in patients with melanoma.

Library preparation employed the immunoSEQ multiplex PCR assay. TCRdb limited this immuneACCESS table to in-frame rearrangements with V and J called. A share of clones is missing; checked studies link under half to unresolved V genes, and the rest is unexplained. The sample table holds almost 30,000 clones, of which 85% to 90% were seen once. About 8.1% of the sample comes from the top ten. The CDR3 numbers 11 residues from cysteine through phenylalanine. Only the CDR3 portion is preserved as DNA: 33 bases, with reading frame beginning at the first base. The germline ends are 6 bases apart after V is trimmed by 6 bases and J by 4 bases. CDR1 and CDR2, looked up from the germline V gene (reference sequence), are SEHNR and FQNEAQ. With respect to this clone: The antigen it recognizes is unknown. One base away there is no much larger clone; base qualities are not given.

This clonotype was obtained from a human donor with melanoma. Material: CD8+ T cells from peripheral blood, obtained before anti-PD-1 treatment. In this chain, TRBV7-9 is recombined with TRBJ1-1; TRBD1 is a possible D gene, resting on 6 matching bases. CDR3 protein: CASRGATEAFF. The nucleotides are TGTGCCAGCAGGGGGGCCACTGAAGCTTTCTTT.